The present TCR beta chain was sequenced within a study of cytomegalovirus exposure and HLA in healthy donors. PCR involved 60 Vbeta and 13 Jbeta primers. The table came from immunoSEQ multiplex PCR; TCRdb's copy has only in-frame clones and leaves some out. The top ten clones hold 1.9% of a sample with roughly 180,000 clones, 80% of them seen once. The V end was cut by 4 bases, the J end by 4 bases, with 8 bases between. CDR1 and CDR2 (germline): SQVTM, ANQGSEA. The CDR3 has 12 residues. V is TRBV29-1 and J is TRBJ1-5, with unresolved D. Sequencing was carried out using PBMCs. This clonotype was obtained from a woman aged 25 to 45 in good health and CMV-seronegative. As DNA, the CDR3 is TGCAGCGTTGGAGGACTGAATCAGCCCCAGCATTTT. Protein: CSVGGLNQPQHF.